The present T cell receptor beta chain was sequenced within a study of OX40 agonist ivuxolimab in advanced cancers. Study at large: It was permissible to have had prior anti-PD-1, anti-PD-L1 or anti-CTLA-4 therapy, and approximately 40% had some.

Notes on the study in general: At 0.1 to 3.0 mg/kg and by week 6, clonal expansion occurred in CD4+ and CD8+ blood T cells.

Looked up from germline, CDR1 is MNHEY and CDR2 is SVGAGI. V shed 2 bases and J 4 bases; nucleotides not matched to a gene: 8. The CDR3 contains 16 residues. Using immunoSEQ multiplex PCR, the repertoire was profiled, and TCRdb retains in-frame clones only, with some absent. In the table there are roughly 12,000 clones, more than 80% of which are singletons. A note on this clone: The antigen is undetermined.

The sequenced sample was CD4+ or CD8+ T cells sorted from blood, obtained in a trial of the OX40 agonist ivuxolimab. This chain links TRBV6-5 with TRBJ2-1; 7 bases map to TRBD1. This TCR was recovered from an adult with an advanced solid tumor such as melanoma, head and neck, liver or kidney cancer. In DNA form, the CDR3 reads TGTGCCAGCAGTTACGGCGACTGGGACAGTTACAATGAGCAGTTCTTC. The encoded protein is CASSYGDWDSYNEQFF.